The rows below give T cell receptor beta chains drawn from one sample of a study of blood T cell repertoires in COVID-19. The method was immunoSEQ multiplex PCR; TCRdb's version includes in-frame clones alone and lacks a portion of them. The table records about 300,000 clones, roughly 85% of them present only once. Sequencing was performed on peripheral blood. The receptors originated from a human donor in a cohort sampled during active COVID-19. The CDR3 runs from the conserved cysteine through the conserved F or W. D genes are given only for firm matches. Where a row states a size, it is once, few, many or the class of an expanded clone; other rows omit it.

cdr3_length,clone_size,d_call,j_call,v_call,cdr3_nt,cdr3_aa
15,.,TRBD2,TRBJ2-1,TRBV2,TGTGCCAGCAGTCCGGGACTAGCGGGAGTGGATGAGCAGTTCTTC,CASSPGLAGVDEQFF
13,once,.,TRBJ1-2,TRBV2,TGTGCCAGTAGGGCGGGGCCAGGAGGAGGCTACACCTTC,CASRAGPGGGYTF
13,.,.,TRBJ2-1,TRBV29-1,TGCAGCGTCGCCACGGGGACCTACAATGAGCAGTTCTTC,CSVATGTYNEQFF
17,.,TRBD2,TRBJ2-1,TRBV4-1,TGCGCCAGCAGCCAACTCGGGACTAGCGGGAAAGTTAATGAGCAGTTCTTC,CASSQLGTSGKVNEQFF
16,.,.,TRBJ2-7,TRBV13,TGTGCCAGCAGCTCCACGAGGAGGACAGCAAGATACGAGCAGTACTTC,CASSSTRRTARYEQYF
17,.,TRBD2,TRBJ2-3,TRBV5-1,TGCGCCAGCAGTCTGCAACCTAGCGGGTTCCGCACAGATACGCAGTATTTT,CASSLQPSGFRTDTQYF
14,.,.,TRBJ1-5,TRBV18,TGTGCCAGCTCACCCTACAGGGAAGATCAGCCCCAGCATTTT,CASSPYREDQPQHF
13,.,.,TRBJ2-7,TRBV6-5,TGTGCCAGCAAAGGTCTCGGGTACTACGAGCAGTACTTC,CASKGLGYYEQYF
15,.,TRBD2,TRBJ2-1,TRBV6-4,TGTGCCAGCAGTGAAGCGGGAGGCGACTACAATGAGCAGTTCTTC,CASSEAGGDYNEQFF
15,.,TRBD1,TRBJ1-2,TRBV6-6,TGTGCCAGCAGTTACTCCTTACAGGGGGACTATGGCTACACCTTC,CASSYSLQGDYGYTF
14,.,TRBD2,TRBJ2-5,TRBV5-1,TGCGCCAGCAGCTTCGCGGGAGGAGCAGAGACCCAGTACTTC,CASSFAGGAETQYF
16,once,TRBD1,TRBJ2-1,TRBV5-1,TGCGCCAGCCAGGGGGACACTACCACCTCCTACAATGAGCAGTTCTTC,CASQGDTTTSYNEQFF
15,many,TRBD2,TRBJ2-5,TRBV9,TGTGCCAGCAGCGTAAGCGGGAGGGCCTTCGAGACCCAGTACTTC,CASSVSGRAFETQYF
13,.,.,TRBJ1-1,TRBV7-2,TGTGCCAGCAGCTTCATGGACGGGCAGGGAGCTTTCTTT,CASSFMDGQGAFF
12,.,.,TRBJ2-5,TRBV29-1,TGCAGCGTGGAACTAGTGCAAGAGACCCAGTACTTC,CSVELVQETQYF
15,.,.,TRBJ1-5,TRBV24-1,TGTGCCACCAGTTCAGCGGGGGGCAGCAATCAGCCCCAGCATTTT,CATSSAGGSNQPQHF
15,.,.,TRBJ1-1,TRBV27,TGTGCCAGCCGGGTGGAGGGAGGTTTAAACACTGAAGCTTTCTTT,CASRVEGGLNTEAFF
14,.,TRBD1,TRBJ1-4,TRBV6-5,TGTGCCAGCACCCAGGGGGTTCCAGAGAGAAAACTGTTTTTT,CASTQGVPERKLFF
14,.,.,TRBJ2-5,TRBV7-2,TGTGCCAGCAGCTTAGGTCCTTCCAGCGGGACCCAGTACTTC,CASSLGPSSGTQYF
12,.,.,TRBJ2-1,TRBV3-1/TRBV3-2,TGTGCCAGCAGCCAGTGGCGGAGTGAGCAGTTCTTC,CASSQWRSEQFF
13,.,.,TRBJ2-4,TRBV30,TGTGCCTGGAGTGTTGGGCAGCAGCAAACTCAGTACTTC,CAWSVGQQQTQYF
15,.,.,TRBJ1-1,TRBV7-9,TGTGCCAGCAGCTTATACCCTGAGGGGAACACTGAAGCTTTCTTT,CASSLYPEGNTEAFF
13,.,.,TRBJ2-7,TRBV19,TGTGCCAGTAGTTTCGCTGGAGGATCGGAGCAGTACTTC,CASSFAGGSEQYF
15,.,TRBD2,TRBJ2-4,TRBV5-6,TGTGCCAGCAGCTCGGGGGGGCTAGCCAAAAACATTCAGTACTTC,CASSSGGLAKNIQYF
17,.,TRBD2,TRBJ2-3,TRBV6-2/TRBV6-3,TGTGCCAGCAGTCCGACTAGCGGGAGATTAGGCACAGATACGCAGTATTTT,CASSPTSGRLGTDTQYF
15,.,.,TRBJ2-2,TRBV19,TGTGCCAGCAACCTCCGGGGGTCGAACACCGGGGAGCTGTTTTTT,CASNLRGSNTGELFF
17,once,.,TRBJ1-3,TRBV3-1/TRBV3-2,TGTGCCAGCAGCCAAGACTTTTGGCTGGTTACTGGAAACACCATATATTTT,CASSQDFWLVTGNTIYF
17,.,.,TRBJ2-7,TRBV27,TGTGCCAGCCGTAACTTGTTCAGGGGCTCGAGCTCCTACGAGCAGTACTTC,CASRNLFRGSSSYEQYF
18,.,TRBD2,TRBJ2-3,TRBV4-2,TGTGCCAGCAGCCTCGGACTAGCGGGAGGGCGGGGCACAGATACGCAGTATTTT,CASSLGLAGGRGTDTQYF
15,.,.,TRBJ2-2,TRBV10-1,TGCGCCAGCAGTGAACGCAGGGGGAACACCGGGGAGCTGTTTTTT,CASSERRGNTGELFF
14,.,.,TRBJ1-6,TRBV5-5,TGTGCCAGCAGCTTGGAGTCTTCAGGCTCACCCCTCCACTTT,CASSLESSGSPLHF
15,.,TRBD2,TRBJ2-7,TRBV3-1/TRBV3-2,TGTGCCAGCAGCCAGAGAGCGGGAGGTACCGACGAGCAGTACTTC,CASSQRAGGTDEQYF
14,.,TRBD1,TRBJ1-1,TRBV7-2,TGTGCCAGCAGCTTAGCTCAGGGGGTCACTGAAGCTTTCTTT,CASSLAQGVTEAFF
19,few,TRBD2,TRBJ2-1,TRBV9,TGTGCCAGCAGCCCCCGTAGCAAGGGAGGAGCGGGATCCTACAATGAGCAGTTCTTC,CASSPRSKGGAGSYNEQFF
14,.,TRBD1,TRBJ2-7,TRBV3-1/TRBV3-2,TGTGCCAGCAGCCTGGGGACAGGGTCCTACGAGCAGTACTTC,CASSLGTGSYEQYF
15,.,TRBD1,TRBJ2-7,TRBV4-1,TGCGCCAGCAGTTGGACCGGGACAGGGGTTGCCGAGCAGTACTTC,CASSWTGTGVAEQYF
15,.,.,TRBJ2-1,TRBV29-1,TGCAGCGTTGAAGATCCAGGGGCAGGCTATAATGAGCAGTTCTTC,CSVEDPGAGYNEQFF
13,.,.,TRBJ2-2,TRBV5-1,TGCGCCAGCAGCGTACAGGTCCCCGGGGAGCTGTTTTTT,CASSVQVPGELFF
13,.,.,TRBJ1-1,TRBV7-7,TGTGCCAGCAGCTTAACTCCAAACACTGAAGCTTTCTTT,CASSLTPNTEAFF
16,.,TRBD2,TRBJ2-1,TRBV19,TGTGCCAGTAGTAAGCGGGAGGGCCCCTCCTACAATGAGCAGTTCTTC,CASSKREGPSYNEQFF
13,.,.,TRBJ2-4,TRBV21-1,TGTGCCATCCCCCGTGGGGGGTTAAACATTCAGTACTTC,CAIPRGGLNIQYF
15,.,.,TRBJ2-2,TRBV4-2,TGTGCCAGCAGCCGTTCGGGACAGAACACCGGGGAGCTGTTTTTT,CASSRSGQNTGELFF
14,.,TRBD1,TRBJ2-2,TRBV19,TGTGCCAGTTCGAGACAGGGGGCTACCGGGGAGCTGTTTTTT,CASSRQGATGELFF
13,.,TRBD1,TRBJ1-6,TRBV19,TGTGCCAGCCTTGGACAGGGGAGTTCACCCCTCCACTTT,CASLGQGSSPLHF
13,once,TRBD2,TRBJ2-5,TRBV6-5,TGTGCCAGCTGCACTAGCGCATATTCAACCCAGTACTTC,CASCTSAYSTQYF
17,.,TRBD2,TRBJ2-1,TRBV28,TGTGCCAGCAGTTCCCGGGGACTAGCGGGAGTGGGCAATGAGCAGTTCTTC,CASSSRGLAGVGNEQFF
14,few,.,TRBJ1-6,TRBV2,TGTGCCAGTCAGATGGAGGGGTCCTACTCACCCCTCCACTTT,CASQMEGSYSPLHF
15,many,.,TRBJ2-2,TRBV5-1,TGCGCCAGCAGCTTGGTACCAGGACGGGGCGGGGAGCTGTTTTTT,CASSLVPGRGGELFF
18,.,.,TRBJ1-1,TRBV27,TGTGCCAGCAGTTTAAAGCCCGGGGGAAGGTTTGGGAACACTGAAGCTTTCTTT,CASSLKPGGRFGNTEAFF
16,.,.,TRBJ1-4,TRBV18,TGTGCCAGCTCACCAGGGGCAGCCGGGCAAAATGAAAAACTGTTTTTT,CASSPGAAGQNEKLFF